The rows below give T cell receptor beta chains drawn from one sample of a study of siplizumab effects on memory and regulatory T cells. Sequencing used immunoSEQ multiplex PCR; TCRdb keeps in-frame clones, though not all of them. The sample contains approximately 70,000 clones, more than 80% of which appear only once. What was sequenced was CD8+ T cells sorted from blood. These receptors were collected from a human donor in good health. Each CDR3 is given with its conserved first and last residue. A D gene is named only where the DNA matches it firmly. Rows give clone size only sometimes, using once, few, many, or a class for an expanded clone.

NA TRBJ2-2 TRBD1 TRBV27 CASRMTGGWTGELFF TGTGCCAGCAGGATGACAGGGGGCTGGACCGGGGAGCTGTTTTTT
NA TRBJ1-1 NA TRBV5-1 CASSSLSWNTEAFF TGCGCCAGCAGCTCCCTAAGTTGGAACACTGAAGCTTTCTTT
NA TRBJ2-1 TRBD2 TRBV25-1 CASSGGLAADNEQFF TGTGCCAGCAGTGGGGGACTAGCGGCCGATAATGAGCAGTTCTTC
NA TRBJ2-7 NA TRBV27 CASSPRLASYEQYF TGTGCCAGCAGTCCCCGGTTAGCATCCTACGAGCAGTACTTC
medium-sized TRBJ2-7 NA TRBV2 CASSYRDYEQYF TGTGCCAGCAGTTACAGGGACTACGAGCAGTACTTC
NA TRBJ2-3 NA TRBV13 CANAVRGGTDTQYF TGTGCCAACGCCGTAAGGGGGGGCACAGATACGCAGTATTTT
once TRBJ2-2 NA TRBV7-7 CASSFAGTGELFF TGTGCCAGCAGCTTCGCAGGGACCGGGGAGCTGTTTTTT
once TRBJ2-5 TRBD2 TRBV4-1 CASSQERGVETQYF TGCGCCAGCAGCCAAGAGCGGGGGGTAGAGACCCAGTACTTC
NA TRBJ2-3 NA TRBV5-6 CASSQRGAYSTDTQYF TGTGCCAGCAGCCAAAGGGGGGCGTATAGCACAGATACGCAGTATTTT
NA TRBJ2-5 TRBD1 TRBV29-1 CSVEEGQGPETQYF TGCAGCGTTGAAGAGGGACAGGGTCCGGAGACCCAGTACTTC
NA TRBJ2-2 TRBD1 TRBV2 CASSGPTGGFDGELFF TGTGCCAGCAGCGGACCGACAGGGGGGTTCGACGGGGAGCTGTTTTTT
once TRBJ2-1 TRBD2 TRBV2 CASSGTSSYNEQFF TGTGCCAGCAGTGGGACTAGCTCCTACAATGAGCAGTTCTTC
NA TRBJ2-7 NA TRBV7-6 CASSYQGPLYEQYF TGTGCCAGCAGCTACCAGGGCCCGCTCTACGAGCAGTACTTC
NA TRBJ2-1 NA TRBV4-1 CASSQRGGEQFF TGCGCCAGCAGCCAAAGGGGAGGTGAGCAGTTCTTC
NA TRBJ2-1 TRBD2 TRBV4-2 CASSQDLVLAGQRYEQFF TGTGCCAGCAGCCAAGATTTGGTCCTAGCGGGTCAAAGGTATGAGCAGTTCTTC
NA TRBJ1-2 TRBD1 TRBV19 CATRTGYGYTF TGTGCCACTAGGACAGGGTATGGCTACACCTTC
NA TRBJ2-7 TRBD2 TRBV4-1 CASSQTIAGNYEQYF TGCGCCAGCAGCCAAACTATAGCGGGGAATTACGAGCAGTACTTC
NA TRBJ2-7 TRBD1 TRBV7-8 CASLRAGGSYEQYF TGTGCCAGCCTCCGGGCAGGGGGCTCCTACGAGCAGTACTTC
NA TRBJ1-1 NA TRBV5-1 CASSFPQGLESVNTEAFF TGCGCCAGCAGCTTTCCTCAGGGGCTTGAATCGGTGAACACTGAAGCTTTCTTT
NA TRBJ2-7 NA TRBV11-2 CASSLARRSIDEQYF TGTGCCAGCAGCTTAGCCAGAAGAAGCATCGACGAGCAGTACTTC